This entry features one T cell receptor beta chain sequence. The data were taken from a study of blood T cell repertoires in COVID-19. Study at large: Collection of acute and convalescent COVID-19 samples took place in the United States, Italy and Spain. From T cells, B-cell-depleted T cells, or PBMCs came the material, which was cDNA or gDNA.

Per the original methods: Amplification of reference gene primers was used by the study to estimate nucleated cell counts. The repertoire was sequenced with immunoSEQ multiplex PCR; TCRdb's copy has only in-frame clones and lacks some. Clone size and the V and J calls come from that table; the DNA yielded D and trimming. The table includes 200,000 to 300,000 clones, around nine tenths detected once. The sequenced sample was peripheral blood. The receptor comes from a man younger than 45 with COVID-19, enrolled during active disease.

The DNA of the CDR3 is TGTGCCAGCAGCATCGACAGCCACACTGAAGCTTTCTTT. This encodes CASSIDSHTEAFF. The chain is built from TRBV5-4 and TRBJ1-1, with a possible D match to TRBD1 (5 bases). The CDR3 covers 13 residues. Trimming stripped 4 bases from V and 3 bases from J, with 10 bases between. Germline CDR1 is SGHNT and CDR2 is YYREEE (reference sequence).